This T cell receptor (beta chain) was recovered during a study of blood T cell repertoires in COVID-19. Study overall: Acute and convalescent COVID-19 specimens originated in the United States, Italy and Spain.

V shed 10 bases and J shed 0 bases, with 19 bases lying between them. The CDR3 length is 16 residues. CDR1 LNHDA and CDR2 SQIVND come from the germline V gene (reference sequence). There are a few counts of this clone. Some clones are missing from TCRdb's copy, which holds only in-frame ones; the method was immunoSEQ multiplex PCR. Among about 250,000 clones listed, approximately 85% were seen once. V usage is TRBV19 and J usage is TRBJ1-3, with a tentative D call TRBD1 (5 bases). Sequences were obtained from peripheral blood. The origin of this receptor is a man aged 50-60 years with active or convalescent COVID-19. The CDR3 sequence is CATIGRGRSSGNTIYF. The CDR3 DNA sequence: TGTGCCACGATTGGGAGGGGCCGTTCCTCTGGAAACACCATATATTTT.